The entry below gives a single TCR beta chain sequence along with its context. Its target is not known. This sample is drawn from a study of B cell selection in AIRE deficiency. Germline values: CDR1 SGHTS, CDR2 YDEGEE. The V gene end was trimmed by 4 bases and the J gene end by 4 bases; junction bases not matched to a gene: 4. The CDR3 runs to 15 residues. Only in-frame clones appear in the TCRdb table, and some are missing; sequencing was by immunoSEQ multiplex PCR. Seen here are under 30,000 clones, approximately 96% observed once, and the top ten hold 0.2%. Whole-study findings and limits: About 30.6% of healthy-shared Treg sequences were found among patient Tconv cells. Shorter CDR3s marked shared Treg sequences, biased toward few non-templated insertions.

The sorted conventional CD4 T cells were gated as CD4+CD127+. The chain carries TRBV5-8 and TRBJ2-2; 10 nucleotides line up with TRBD2. This clonotype was sampled from a human donor with AIRE deficiency. Material for sequencing was conventional CD4+ T cells sorted from PBMCs. The CDR3 DNA sequence: TGTGCCAGCAGCGCAAGCGGGAGGGGCACCGGGGAGCTGTTTTTT. This translates into CASSASGRGTGELFF.